These 18 T cell receptor beta chains share one sample of origin, sequenced in a study of blood T cell repertoires in COVID-19. Method: immunoSEQ multiplex PCR; TCRdb's copy keeps in-frame clones and lacks some. The sample holds 200,000 or so clones, roughly four fifths seen once. Input material: PBMCs or T cells enriched from blood (not recorded which). Receptors were obtained from a woman in her 40s with acute COVID-19.

V is TRBV30 and J is TRBJ1-4, with TRBD1 matching over 8 bases. This CDR3 comprises 12 residues. V lost 5 bases to trimming and J lost 7 bases; unmatched junction nucleotides: 3. From germline, CDR1 is GTSNPN and CDR2 SVGIG (reference sequence). The CDR3 DNA reads as TGTGCCTGGGGGACAGGTTTTGAAAAACTGTTTTTT. Residues: CAWGTGFEKLFF.

The chain links TRBV9 to TRBJ2-3; perhaps TRBD2 as D (5 bases). V dropped 0 bases and J dropped 2 bases, with 13 bases sitting between them. Germline CDR1 and CDR2: SGDLS and YYNGEE. This CDR3 is 16 amino acids long. The CDR3 nucleotides read TGTGCCAGCAGCGTAGGGCGGAGGACTCCCACAGATACGCAGTATTTT. This encodes CASSVGRRTPTDTQYF. Full variable domain (outside the CDR3, taken from reference TRBV9 and TRBJ2-3): DSGVTQTPKHLITATGQRVTLRCSPRSGDLSVYWYQQSLDQGLQFLIQYYNGEERAKGNILERFSAQQFPDLHSELNLSSLELGDSALYFCASSVGRRTPTDTQYFGPGTRLTVL.

This clone occurred once. This chain links TRBV9 with TRBJ2-1; no clear D. Germline CDR1 reads SGDLS; CDR2 reads YYNGEE. CDR3 size: 15 residues. V was pared by 1 base and J by 0 bases, with 8 bases between. CDR3 DNA: TGTGCCAGCAGCGTATGGGCAGACTCCTACAATGAGCAGTTCTTC. This gives the protein CASSVWADSYNEQFF.

This sequence joins TRBV7-9 and TRBJ1-1; no definite D call. V was trimmed by 5 bases and J by 8 bases, leaving 12 bases between them. The CDR3 is 12 amino acids. Germline CDR1 is SEHNR and CDR2 is FQNEAQ (reference sequence). CDR3 sequence: CASSLLSEEAFF. The CDR3 DNA sequence: TGTGCCAGCAGCCTTCTCAGCGAGGAAGCTTTCTTT.

The CDR3 loop reads CASSLWDNNSPLHF. The CDR3 coding sequence is TGTGCCAGCAGCCTGTGGGACAATAATTCACCCCTCCACTTT. This chain uses TRBV2 with TRBJ1-6; a possible D gene is TRBD1 (6 bases). The V gene lost 6 bases and the J gene lost 5 bases, with 11 bases spanning the gap. CDR1 and CDR2 from the germline V gene are SNHLY and FYNNEI. This CDR3 spans 14 amino acids.

This clone occurred once. V is TRBV10-2 and J is TRBJ2-5, with 13 bases that match TRBD2. The CDR3 sequence is 16 residues long. V lost 7 bases, J lost 4 bases, and 9 bases stayed unmatched. Germline V lookup: CDR1 WSHSY, CDR2 SAAADI. The CDR3 nucleotides read TGCGCCAGCAAGGTGGGGAGACTAGCGGGAGGAGAGACCCAGTACTTC. Encoded protein: CASKVGRLAGGETQYF.

The chain carries TRBV19 and TRBJ1-5, with 10 bases aligning to TRBD1. The germline CDR1 and CDR2 sequences are LNHDA and SQIVND (reference sequence). With 1 base clipped from V and 5 bases from J, the junction kept 5 bases outside the gene matches. This CDR3 region has 16 residues. Here the CDR3 reads CASSIVFGTGDQPQHF. CDR3 sequence (DNA): TGTGCCAGTAGTATAGTCTTCGGGACAGGGGATCAGCCCCAGCATTTT.

The genes are TRBV18 and TRBJ1-3; D remains unclear. Trimming pared 2 bases from V and 0 bases from J, leaving 5 bases between. Per the germline V gene, CDR1 is KGHSH and CDR2 is LQKENI. This CDR3 is 14 amino acids long. Here the CDR3 DNA reads TGTGCCAGCTCACCAACGAGCTCTGGAAACACCATATATTTT. Its translation: CASSPTSSGNTIYF.

The chain uses TRBV29-1 and TRBJ1-2; TRBD1 is a possible D gene (5 bases). V was clipped by 3 bases and J by 5 bases, with 10 bases between them. CDR3 size: 12 residues. Germline V gene sequence: CDR1 SQVTM, CDR2 ANQGSEA. The CDR3: CSVDRAEYGYTF. The CDR3 nucleotides are TGCAGCGTTGACAGGGCAGAGTATGGCTACACCTTC.

J is TRBJ1-2 and V is TRBV18, with D tentatively TRBD1 (5 bases). V was clipped by 1 base and J by 4 bases, with 10 bases between them. Per germline, CDR1 KGHSH and CDR2 LQKENI. This CDR3 comprises 14 residues. The CDR3 sequence is CASSPQETGYGYTF. DNA for the CDR3: TGTGCCAGCTCACCACAAGAAACAGGCTATGGCTACACCTTC.

The rearrangement joins TRBV9 to TRBJ1-5; D unresolved. This CDR3 is 20 amino acids long. Trimming pared 2 bases from V and 1 base from J, leaving 25 bases between. The germline V gene encodes CDR1 SGDLS and CDR2 YYNGEE. The CDR3 protein is CASSVPTTRRPKESNQPQHF. The CDR3 nucleotides are TGTGCCAGCAGCGTCCCCACGACCCGCAGGCCCAAAGAAAGCAATCAGCCCCAGCATTTT.

This chain uses TRBV9 with TRBJ1-1, with D hard to call. Germline CDR1 is SGDLS and CDR2 is YYNGEE. The length of the CDR3 is 14 residues. V lost 0 bases and J 1 base, leaving 7 bases between the germline ends. The CDR3 sequence: CASSVVRSNTEAFF. In nucleotides, the CDR3 is TGTGCCAGCAGCGTAGTTCGGTCGAACACTGAAGCTTTCTTT. Together with reference TRBV9 and TRBJ1-1, the CDR3 gives the full variable domain: DSGVTQTPKHLITATGQRVTLRCSPRSGDLSVYWYQQSLDQGLQFLIQYYNGEERAKGNILERFSAQQFPDLHSELNLSSLELGDSALYFCASSVVRSNTEAFFGQGTRLTVV.

The V and J genes are TRBV29-1 and TRBJ2-2; 10 bases line up with TRBD2. The trim removed 8 bases at V and 4 bases at J, leaving 7 bases unmatched. The CDR3 is 14 residues long. Germline V gene lookup returns CDR1 SQVTM and CDR2 ANQGSEA. The CDR3 loop reads CSFRSGRSTGELFF. CDR3 coding DNA: TGCAGCTTTCGTAGCGGGAGGAGCACCGGGGAGCTGTTTTTT.

J is TRBJ1-3 and V is TRBV10-1, with TRBD1 identical over 7 bases. Germline V gene data show CDR1 as WNHNN and CDR2 as SYGVQD (reference sequence). Trimming at V came to 8 bases and at J to 0 bases, leaving 7 bases not matched to a gene. The CDR3 spans 15 residues. In DNA, the CDR3 is TGCGCCAGCTCCCCAGGGGGTAGCTCTGGAAACACCATATATTTT. Its protein is CASSPGGSSGNTIYF.

The V and J genes are TRBV5-4 and TRBJ2-3, with 9 bases aligning to TRBD2. V shed 4 bases, J shed 1 base, and the junction held 7 bases outside the gene matches. Germline V CDR1 and CDR2: SGHNT, YYREEE (reference sequence). The CDR3 is 16 amino acids. Here the CDR3 reads CASSRVAGGGTDTQYF. In DNA form, the CDR3 reads TGTGCCAGCAGCCGGGTCGCGGGGGGGGGCACAGATACGCAGTATTTT.

This rearrangement joins TRBV5-1 to TRBJ2-1; 8 nucleotides align to TRBD2. The CDR3 contains 18 residues. Per the germline V gene, CDR1 is SGHRS and CDR2 is YFSETQ. Trimming at V came to 4 bases and at J to 4 bases, leaving 16 bases not matched to a gene. The CDR3 spells CASSPQPLGGGSYNEQFF. CDR3 DNA sequence: TGCGCCAGCAGCCCGCAGCCCCTTGGCGGGGGGAGTTACAATGAGCAGTTCTTC.

This clone was seen a few times. V and J are TRBV5-6 and TRBJ1-1, with a weak D call TRBD1 (6 bases). The V gene's germline CDR1 is SGHDT and CDR2 YYEEEE. This CDR3 spans 17 amino acids. V was clipped by 0 bases and J by 3 bases, with 18 bases between them. CDR3 DNA: TGTGCCAGCAGCTTGGGAACAGGGAACGTGGAAGACACTGAAGCTTTCTTT. Amino acid sequence: CASSLGTGNVEDTEAFF.

The sample holds a few counts of this clone. V gene TRBV5-1 combines with J gene TRBJ2-6, with D perhaps matching TRBD2 (5 bases). The CDR3 consists of 19 residues. V lost 0 bases to trimming and J lost 0 bases, with 16 bases between them. The germline V gene has CDR1 SGHRS and CDR2 YFSETQ. CDR3 region: CASSLAPSDWGSGANVLTF. The DNA of the CDR3 is TGCGCCAGCAGCTTGGCACCCTCGGACTGGGGCTCTGGGGCCAACGTCCTGACTTTC.